This T cell receptor beta chain was observed in a study of T cells in Graves' hyperthyroidism and ophthalmopathy. The V gene's germline CDR1 is MNHEY and CDR2 SVGAGI. Losses at the gene ends were 6 bases for V and 3 bases for J; bases not matched to a gene: 4. This CDR3 has 13 amino acids. This clonotype was picked up many times. What it binds is not known. Criteria for exclusion of patients were uncontrolled infection, other autoimmune disease, pregnancy or lactation. Diagnostic decisions used clinical symptoms, serum thyroxine and TRAb, thyroid ultrasound and orbital computed tomography. TCR beta CDR3 regions were amplified from RNA transcripts. A first-round RT-PCR of the TCR CDR3 used the HTBI primer set. TCRdb analysed the multiplex PCR reads with MiXCR anew, one entry per CDR3 protein. The sample records 450,000 to 700,000 distinct CDR3 sequences, more than 45% being singletons. Study-wide results and caveats: A model of 13 V-J features distinguished ophthalmopathy from stable hyperthyroidism. Ophthalmopathy prediction by the model preceded onset by a median roughly 6 months.

This rearrangement joins TRBV6-5 to TRBJ1-2; 7 positions agree with TRBD1. This clonotype originated in an adult woman with Graves' disease, either hyperthyroidism or ophthalmopathy (not recorded which). The sample taken for sequencing was peripheral blood or thyroid tissue (not recorded which). This CDR3 reads CASSRDSDYGYTF. The CDR3 DNA follows: TGTGCCAGCAGCCGGGACAGCGACTATGGCTACACCTTC.